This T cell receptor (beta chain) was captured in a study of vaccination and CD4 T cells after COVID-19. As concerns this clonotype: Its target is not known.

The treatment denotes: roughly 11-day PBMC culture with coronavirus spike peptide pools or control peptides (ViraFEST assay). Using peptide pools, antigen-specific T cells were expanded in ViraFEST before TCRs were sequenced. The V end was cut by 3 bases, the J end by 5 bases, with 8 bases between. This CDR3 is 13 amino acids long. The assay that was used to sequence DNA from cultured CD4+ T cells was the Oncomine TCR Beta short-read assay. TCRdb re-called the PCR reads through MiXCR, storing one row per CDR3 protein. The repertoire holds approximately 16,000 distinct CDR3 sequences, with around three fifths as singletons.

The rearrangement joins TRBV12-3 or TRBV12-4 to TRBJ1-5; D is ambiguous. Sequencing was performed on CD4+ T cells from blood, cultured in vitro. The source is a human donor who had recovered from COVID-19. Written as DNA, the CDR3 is TGTGCCAGCAGTTTTGCGGGTGATCAGCCCCAGCATTTT. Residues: CASSFAGDQPQHF.